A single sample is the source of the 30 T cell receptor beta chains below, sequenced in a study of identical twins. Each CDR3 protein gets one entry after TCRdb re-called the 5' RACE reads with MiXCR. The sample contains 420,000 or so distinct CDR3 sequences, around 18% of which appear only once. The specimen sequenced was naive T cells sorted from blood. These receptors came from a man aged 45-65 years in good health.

The CDR3 region is CASSQDQSTDTQYF. CDR3 DNA: TGTGCCAGCAGCCAAGATCAAAGCACAGATACGCAGTATTTT. The chain links TRBV3-1 to TRBJ2-3, with unresolved D. CDR3 length: 14 residues. Trimming stripped 0 bases from V and 0 bases from J, with 4 bases between. CDR1 and CDR2 from the germline V gene are LGHDT and YNNKEL (reference sequence).

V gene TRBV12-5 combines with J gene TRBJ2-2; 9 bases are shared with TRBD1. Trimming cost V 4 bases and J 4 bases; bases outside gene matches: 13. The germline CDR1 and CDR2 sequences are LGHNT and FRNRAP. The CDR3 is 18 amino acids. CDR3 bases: TGTGCTAGTGGTTCGGTCGAGACAGGGGGATGGTCCACCGGGGAGCTGTTTTTT. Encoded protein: CASGSVETGGWSTGELFF.

The CDR3 DNA follows: TGTGCCATCAGTGCTGGACAGGGGCTCTATGGCTACACCTTC. Protein product: CAISAGQGLYGYTF. The chain combines TRBV10-3 with TRBJ1-2; 9 bases align to TRBD1. Germline-derived CDR1 and CDR2 are ENHRY and SYGVKD. This CDR3 has 14 residues. V trimming: 4 bases; J trimming: 4 bases; junction bases outside the gene matches: 4.

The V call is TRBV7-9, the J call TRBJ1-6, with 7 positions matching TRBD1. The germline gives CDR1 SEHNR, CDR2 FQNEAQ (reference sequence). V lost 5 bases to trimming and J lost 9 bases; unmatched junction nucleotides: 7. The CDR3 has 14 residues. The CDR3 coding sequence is TGTGCCAGCAGCGAAGACAGGGCGGGTTCACCCCTCCACTTT. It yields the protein CASSEDRAGSPLHF.

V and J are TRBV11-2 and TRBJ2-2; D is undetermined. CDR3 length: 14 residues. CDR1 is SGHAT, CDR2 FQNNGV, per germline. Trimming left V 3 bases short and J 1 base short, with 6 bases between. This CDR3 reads CASSFGLNTGELFF. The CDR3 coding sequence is TGTGCCAGCAGCTTTGGCCTGAACACCGGGGAGCTGTTTTTT. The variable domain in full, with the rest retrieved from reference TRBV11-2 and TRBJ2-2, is EAGVAQSPRYKIIEKRQSVAFWCNPISGHATLYWYQQILGQGPKLLIQFQNNGVVDDSQLPKDRFSAERLKGVDSTLKIQPAKLEDSAVYLCASSFGLNTGELFFGEGSRLTVL.

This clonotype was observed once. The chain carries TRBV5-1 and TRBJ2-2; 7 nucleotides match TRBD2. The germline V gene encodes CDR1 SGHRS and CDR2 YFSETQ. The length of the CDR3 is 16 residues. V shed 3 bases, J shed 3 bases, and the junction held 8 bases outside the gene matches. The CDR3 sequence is CASSYGLVSYTGELFF. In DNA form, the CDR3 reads TGCGCCAGCAGCTACGGACTAGTTAGTTACACCGGGGAGCTGTTTTTT.

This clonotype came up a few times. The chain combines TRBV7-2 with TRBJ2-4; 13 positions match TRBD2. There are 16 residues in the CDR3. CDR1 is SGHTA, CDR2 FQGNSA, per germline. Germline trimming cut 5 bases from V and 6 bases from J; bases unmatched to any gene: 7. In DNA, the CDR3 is TGTGCCAGCAGCATTACTAGCGGGGGGGCCGGAAACATTCAGTACTTC. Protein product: CASSITSGGAGNIQYF.

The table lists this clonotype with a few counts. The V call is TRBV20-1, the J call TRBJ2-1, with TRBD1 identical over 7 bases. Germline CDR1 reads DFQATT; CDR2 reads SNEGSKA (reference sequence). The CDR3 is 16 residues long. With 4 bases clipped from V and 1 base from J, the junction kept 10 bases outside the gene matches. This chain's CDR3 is CSATTRQGLSYNEQFF. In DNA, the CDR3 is TGCAGTGCTACAACCCGACAGGGCCTTTCCTACAATGAGCAGTTCTTC.

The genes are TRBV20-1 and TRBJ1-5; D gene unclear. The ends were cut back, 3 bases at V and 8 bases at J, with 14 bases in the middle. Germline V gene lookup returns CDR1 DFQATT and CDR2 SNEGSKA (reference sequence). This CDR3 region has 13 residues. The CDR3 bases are TGCAGTGCTAGCCCCATGGCTCGGGAGCCCCAGCATTTT. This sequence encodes CSASPMAREPQHF.

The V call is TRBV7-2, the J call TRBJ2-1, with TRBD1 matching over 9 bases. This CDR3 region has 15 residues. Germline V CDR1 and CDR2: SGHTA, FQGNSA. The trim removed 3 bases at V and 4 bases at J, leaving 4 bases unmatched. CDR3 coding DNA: TGTGCCAGCAGCTTCGACAGGGGGTTGTACAATGAGCAGTTCTTC. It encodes CASSFDRGLYNEQFF.

CDR3 coding DNA: TGTGCCAGCAGTGCGGCAGAAGTCTCCTACGAGCAGTACTTC. Translating it yields CASSAAEVSYEQYF. V usage is TRBV2 and J usage is TRBJ2-7; D remains unclear. Germline V gene data show CDR1 as SNHLY and CDR2 as FYNNEI. With 4 bases removed from V and 0 bases from J, the gap between germline ends came to 10 bases. The CDR3 is 14 residues long.

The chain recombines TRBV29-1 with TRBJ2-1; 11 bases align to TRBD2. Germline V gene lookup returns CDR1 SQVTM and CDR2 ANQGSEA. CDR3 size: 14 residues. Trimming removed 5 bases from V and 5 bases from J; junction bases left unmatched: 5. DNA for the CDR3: TGCAGCGTTACACTAGCGGGAGTTGACAATGAGCAGTTCTTC. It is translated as CSVTLAGVDNEQFF.

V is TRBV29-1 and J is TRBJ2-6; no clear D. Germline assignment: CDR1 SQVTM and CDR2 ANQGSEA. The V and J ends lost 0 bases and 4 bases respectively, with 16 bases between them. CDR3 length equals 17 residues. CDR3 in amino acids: CSVEDFSIRQGANVLTF. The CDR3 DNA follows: TGCAGCGTTGAAGATTTTTCGATTCGGCAGGGGGCCAACGTCCTGACTTTC.

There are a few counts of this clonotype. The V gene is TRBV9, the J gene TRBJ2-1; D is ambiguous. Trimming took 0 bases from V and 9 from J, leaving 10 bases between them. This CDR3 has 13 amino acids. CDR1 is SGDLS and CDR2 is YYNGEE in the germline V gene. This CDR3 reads CASSVDGMGEQFF. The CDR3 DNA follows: TGTGCCAGCAGCGTAGACGGTATGGGTGAGCAGTTCTTC.

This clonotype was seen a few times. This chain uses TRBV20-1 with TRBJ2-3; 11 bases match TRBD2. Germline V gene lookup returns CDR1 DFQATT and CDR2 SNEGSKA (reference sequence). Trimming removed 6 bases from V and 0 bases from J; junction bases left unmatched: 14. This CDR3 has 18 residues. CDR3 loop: CSANRLAGSPLSTDTQYF. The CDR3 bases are TGCAGTGCAAATCGACTAGCGGGGTCTCCCTTAAGCACAGATACGCAGTATTTT.

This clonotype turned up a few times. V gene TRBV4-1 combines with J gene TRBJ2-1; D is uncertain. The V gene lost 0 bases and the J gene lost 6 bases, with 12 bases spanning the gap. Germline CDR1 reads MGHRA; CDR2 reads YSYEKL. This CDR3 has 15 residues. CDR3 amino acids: CASSQEGTATNEQFF. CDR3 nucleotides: TGCGCCAGCAGCCAAGAAGGAACAGCTACCAATGAGCAGTTCTTC.

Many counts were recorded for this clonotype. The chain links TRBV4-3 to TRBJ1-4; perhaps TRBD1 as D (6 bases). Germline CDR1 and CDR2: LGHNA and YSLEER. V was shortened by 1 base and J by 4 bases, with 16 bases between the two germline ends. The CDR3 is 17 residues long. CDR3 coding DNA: TGCGCCAGCAGCCAAGCCCCCCACAGGGTTAGTAATGAAAAACTGTTTTTT. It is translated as CASSQAPHRVSNEKLFF.

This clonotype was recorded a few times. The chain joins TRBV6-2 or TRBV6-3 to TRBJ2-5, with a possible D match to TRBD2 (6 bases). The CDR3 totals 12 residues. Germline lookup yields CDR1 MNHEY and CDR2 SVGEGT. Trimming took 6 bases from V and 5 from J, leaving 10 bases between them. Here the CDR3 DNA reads TGTGCCAGCAGCAGGAGGGTGGAGACCCAGTACTTC. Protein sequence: CASSRRVETQYF.

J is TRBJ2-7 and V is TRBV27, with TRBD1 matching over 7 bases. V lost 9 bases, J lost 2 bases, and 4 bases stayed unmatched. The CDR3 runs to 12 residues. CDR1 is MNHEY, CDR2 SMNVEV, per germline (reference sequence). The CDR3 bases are TGTGCCAGTCGGGACAGCCCCTACGAGCAGTACTTC. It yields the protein CASRDSPYEQYF.

CDR3 sequence: CASSFQGLTGDGYTF. The CDR3 DNA sequence: TGTGCCAGCAGCTTTCAAGGTCTTACCGGGGATGGCTACACCTTC. The V and J genes are TRBV27 and TRBJ1-2; D unclear. Germline V CDR1 and CDR2: MNHEY, SMNVEV (reference sequence). The CDR3 spans 15 residues. V lost 6 bases to trimming and J lost 6 bases, with 20 bases between them.

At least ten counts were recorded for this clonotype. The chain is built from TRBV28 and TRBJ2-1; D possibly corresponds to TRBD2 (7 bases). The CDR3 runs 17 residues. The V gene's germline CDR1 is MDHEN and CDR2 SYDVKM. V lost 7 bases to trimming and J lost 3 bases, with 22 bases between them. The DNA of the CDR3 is TGTGCCAGCAATCACATGGGGGGGCTAGCGGACTACAATGAGCAGTTCTTC. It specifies CASNHMGGLADYNEQFF.

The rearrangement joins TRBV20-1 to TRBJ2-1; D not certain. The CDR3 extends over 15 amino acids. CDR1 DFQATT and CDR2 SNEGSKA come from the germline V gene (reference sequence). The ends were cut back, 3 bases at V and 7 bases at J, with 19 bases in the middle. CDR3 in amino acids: CSARPPASRRNEQFF. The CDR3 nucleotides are TGCAGTGCTAGGCCTCCGGCCTCCCGGAGAAATGAGCAGTTCTTC.

This CDR3 is CASGTRYEQFF. DNA for the CDR3: TGCGCCAGCGGTACCCGTTACGAGCAGTTCTTC. The chain couples TRBV4-1 to TRBJ2-1; D uncertain. Per germline, CDR1 MGHRA and CDR2 YSYEKL. The CDR3 spans 11 residues. Trimming pared 8 bases from V and 10 bases from J, leaving 12 bases between.

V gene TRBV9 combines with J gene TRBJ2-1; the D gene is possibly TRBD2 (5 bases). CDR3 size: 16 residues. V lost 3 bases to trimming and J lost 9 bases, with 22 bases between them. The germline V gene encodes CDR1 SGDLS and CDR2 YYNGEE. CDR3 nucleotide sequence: TGTGCCAGCAGCGCGCCCTTGTTCGGAGCGGCACTTGAGCAGTTCTTC. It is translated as CASSAPLFGAALEQFF.

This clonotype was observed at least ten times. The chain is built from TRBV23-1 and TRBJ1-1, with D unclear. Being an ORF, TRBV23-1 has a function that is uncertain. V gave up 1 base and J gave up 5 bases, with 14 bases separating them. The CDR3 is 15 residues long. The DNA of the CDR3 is TGCGCCAGCAGTCAATGGTCAGGCGGCAGAACTGAAGCTTTCTTT. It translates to CASSQWSGGRTEAFF.

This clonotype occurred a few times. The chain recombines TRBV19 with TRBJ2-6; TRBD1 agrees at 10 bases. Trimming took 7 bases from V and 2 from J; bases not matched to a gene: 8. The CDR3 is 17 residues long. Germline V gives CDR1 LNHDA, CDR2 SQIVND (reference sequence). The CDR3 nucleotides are TGTGCCAGTACCCGGGACAGGGGAATGACTGGGGCCAACGTCCTGACTTTC. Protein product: CASTRDRGMTGANVLTF. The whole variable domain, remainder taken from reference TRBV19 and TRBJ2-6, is DGGITQSPKYLFRKEGQNVTLSCEQNLNHDAMYWYRQDPGQGLRLIYYSQIVNDFQKGDIAEGYSVSREKKESFPLTVTSAQKNPTAFYLCASTRDRGMTGANVLTFGAGSRLTVL.

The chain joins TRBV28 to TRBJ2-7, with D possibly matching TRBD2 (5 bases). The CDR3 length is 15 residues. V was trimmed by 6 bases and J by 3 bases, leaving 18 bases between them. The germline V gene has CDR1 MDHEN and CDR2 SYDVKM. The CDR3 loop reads CASSHMWRSRYEQYF. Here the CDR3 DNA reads TGTGCCAGCAGCCATATGTGGAGGAGCCGCTACGAGCAGTACTTC.

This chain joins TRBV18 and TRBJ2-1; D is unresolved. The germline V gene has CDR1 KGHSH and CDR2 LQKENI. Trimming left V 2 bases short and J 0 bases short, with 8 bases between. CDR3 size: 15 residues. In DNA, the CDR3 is TGTGCCAGCTCACCAGTGCAGAGCTCCTACAATGAGCAGTTCTTC. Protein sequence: CASSPVQSSYNEQFF.

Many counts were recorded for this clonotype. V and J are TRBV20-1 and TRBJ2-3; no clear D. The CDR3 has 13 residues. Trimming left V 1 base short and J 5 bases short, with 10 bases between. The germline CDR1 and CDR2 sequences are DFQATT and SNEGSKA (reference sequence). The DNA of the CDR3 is TGCAGTGCTAGAGGATGGGTGGGAGATACGCAGTATTTT. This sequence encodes CSARGWVGDTQYF.

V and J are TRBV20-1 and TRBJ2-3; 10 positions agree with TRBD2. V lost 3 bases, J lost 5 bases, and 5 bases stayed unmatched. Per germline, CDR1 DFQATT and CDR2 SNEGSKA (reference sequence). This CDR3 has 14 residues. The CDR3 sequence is CSAREAGGRDTQYF. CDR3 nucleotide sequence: TGCAGTGCTAGGGAAGCGGGAGGGAGAGATACGCAGTATTTT.